The 6 T cell receptor beta chains in this list originate from one sample, sequenced in a study of CD8+ T cells in alopecia areata. cDNA serving as the sequencing template came from extracted, reverse transcribed RNA. Using immunoSEQ multiplex PCR, the repertoire was profiled, and TCRdb retains in-frame clones only, with some absent. The repertoire holds about 190,000 clones, with less than 70% as singletons. The treatment here: oral pan-JAK inhibitor, 5-10 mg twice daily. Source: CD4+ T cells sorted from blood, taken around week 50, from a patient treated with tofacitinib. The receptors were sampled from a human donor with alopecia areata.

This chain joins TRBV2 and TRBJ1-3; D unresolved. Trimming removed 4 bases from V and 4 bases from J, with 8 bases in between. CDR1 SNHLY and CDR2 FYNNEI come from the germline V gene. The CDR3 has 13 residues. CDR3 in DNA: TGTGCCAGCAGTGTAGCCTCGGGAAACACCATATATTTT. This encodes CASSVASGNTIYF. The complete variable domain, with remaining parts taken from reference TRBV2 and TRBJ1-3, reads EPEVTQTPSHQVTQMGQEVILRCVPISNHLYFYWYRQILGQKVEFLVSFYNNEISEKSEIFDDQFSVERPDGSNFTLKIRSTKLEDSAMYFCASSVASGNTIYFGEGSWLTVV.

The V and J genes are TRBV5-1 and TRBJ2-2, with a tentative D call TRBD2 (7 bases). Germline V lookup: CDR1 SGHRS, CDR2 YFSETQ. Between the trimmed V and J ends, which lost 7 bases and 2 bases, there was a span of 15 bases. The CDR3 sequence is 15 residues long. CDR3 DNA: TGCGCCAGCGTCCCGGGGGGCCCTAACACCGGGGAGCTGTTTTTT. Translating it yields CASVPGGPNTGELFF.

This clone was seen a handful of times. The chain has TRBV4-3 and TRBJ2-7, with 13 bases matching TRBD2. The CDR3 loop spans 16 amino acids. CDR1 and CDR2 (germline): LGHNA, YSLEER. J gave up 2 bases and V 5 bases, and 6 bases lay outside the gene matches. CDR3 bases: TGCGCCAGCAGCTATCGGACTAGCGGGGGTACCTACGAGCAGTACTTC. Its protein product is CASSYRTSGGTYEQYF.

The chain uses TRBV29-1 and TRBJ1-1, with D unresolved. The germline CDR1 and CDR2 sequences are SQVTM and ANQGSEA. CDR3 length: 12 residues. Trimming stripped 8 bases from V and 1 base from J, with 11 bases between. CDR3 DNA sequence: TGCAGCCACCGACCGTCGAACACTGAAGCTTTCTTT. This codes for CSHRPSNTEAFF.

The V gene is TRBV7-2, the J gene TRBJ2-4; D is unresolved. The germline gives CDR1 SGHTA, CDR2 FQGNSA. The CDR3 loop spans 13 amino acids. V lost 4 bases to trimming and J lost 8 bases, with 12 bases between them. The CDR3, as DNA: TGTGCCAGCAGCTCCGGGTATCCAGACATTCAGTACTTC. It specifies CASSSGYPDIQYF.

This chain links TRBV10-3 with TRBJ2-3; TRBD1 agrees at 7 bases. The J segment lost 4 bases and the V segment lost 8 bases, leaving 9 bases of the junction unmatched. Germline CDR1 and CDR2: ENHRY and SYGVKD. The CDR3 spans 14 residues. The chain's CDR3 is CAISSRQGPDTQYF. CDR3 in DNA: TGTGCCATCTCATCGAGACAGGGCCCAGATACGCAGTATTTT.